This is a list of T cell receptor beta chains from one sample in a study of identifying expanded T cells in peripheral blood. The data were produced by immunoSEQ multiplex PCR, yet TCRdb's version contains in-frame clones alone and is incomplete. Seen here are 70,000 to 100,000 clones, 70% to 90% observed once, and the top ten hold over 15%. Material: blood. These receptors originate from a person aged 18 to 69 in good health. The CDR3 runs from the conserved cysteine through the conserved F or W. The D gene is left open where the match is weak. Clone size appears in some rows only: once, few, many, or a class for an expanded clone.

D | J | V | size | DNA | CDR3
NA | TRBJ2-7 | TRBV6-5 | NA | TGTGCCAGCAGTTACGGGTTAGGGCAGACCTACGAGCAGTACTTC | CASSYGLGQTYEQYF
TRBD2 | TRBJ2-2 | TRBV4-3 | once | TGCGCCAGCAGCCAATGGGCGACTAGCGGGGGGCAACGCACCGGGGAGCTGTTTTTT | CASSQWATSGGQRTGELFF
TRBD1 | TRBJ1-2 | TRBV19 | NA | TGTGCCAGTAGTATGGCCAGGGGGCTTTGGGGCTACACCTTC | CASSMARGLWGYTF
NA | TRBJ1-2 | TRBV29-1 | NA | TGCAGTGCCACTCACAGGGAGGGTTATGGCTACACCTTC | CSATHREGYGYTF
NA | TRBJ1-1 | TRBV19 | NA | TGTGCCAGTAGTTCAATCTTACAGGGGAACACTGAAGCTTTCTTT | CASSSILQGNTEAFF
NA | TRBJ1-4 | TRBV4-3 | few | TGCGCCAGCAGCCAACTGGGACACCTTAATGAAAAACTGTTTTTT | CASSQLGHLNEKLFF
NA | TRBJ2-7 | TRBV5-3 | NA | TGTGCCAGAAGCTTGGGGCGGAGCTGTGGGAAGAGGCAGTACTTC | CARSLGRSCGKRQYF
NA | TRBJ2-7 | TRBV6-5 | NA | TGTGCCAGCGGGACTTCCTACGAGCAGTACTTC | CASGTSYEQYF
NA | TRBJ1-1 | TRBV4-3 | NA | TGCGCCAGCAGCCAGACACTGAACACTGAAGCTTTCTTT | CASSQTLNTEAFF
TRBD1 | TRBJ1-2 | TRBV28 | NA | TGTGCCAGCAGCTCACCCCAGGGGGGTGGCTACACCTTC | CASSSPQGGGYTF
NA | TRBJ1-5 | TRBV7-4 | NA | TGTGCCCCGGGAGGGAAAAATAGCAATCAGCCCCAGCATTTT | CAPGGKNSNQPQHF